This T cell receptor beta chain was observed in a study of cytomegalovirus exposure and HLA in healthy donors (dated by TCRdb to about 2017). Notes on the research overall: An earlier analysis of some 550 of the donors reported about 290 Gb of sequence data and around 120 million unique TCR beta sequences from around 200 million T cells. Approximately 310 gigabases of sequencing data and around 85 million unique TCR sequences made up an early release that covered some 640 HLA-typed donors. Of the roughly 400 genotyped donors, about 84% fell in the genetic ancestry cluster associated with self-reported Caucasian donors. The aim of the study was to test whether cataloging public T cell receptors could identify signatures of past pathogen exposure. Using immunosequencing, the study profiled T cell repertoires from 500 to 800 subjects and related those repertoires to cytomegalovirus serostatus. A separate validation cohort of approximately 130 different subjects was used in addition to the approximately 640-subject first cohort. High-throughput TCR immunosequencing, statistical association of individual TCRs with disease status, and machine learning were combined to predict cytomegalovirus infection status. A later analysis re-examined previously published TCR beta repertoires from just over 650 donors and added high-resolution HLA genotyping to investigate patterns of TCR occurrence. Rather than using new phenotypic data, the later analysis identified candidate immune exposures from TCR beta sequences and from how often those sequences occurred across donors. An earlier analysis of fewer than 750 of the donors used high-throughput TCR beta sequencing to judge whether each TCR beta V gene segment behaved as functional or pseudogenic. Alongside the repertoire data, information on donor age, sex, ethnicity and CMV serostatus was compiled. Genome-wide SNP genotypes for about three fifths of the roughly 670 donors were used in a later genetic analysis, which treated that subset as a discovery cohort. All discovery cohort repertoires had been generated using a single sequencing platform. Both class I and class II loci were covered by HLA typing, at four-digit resolution. Typing coverage differed by locus: A, B, C, DRB1 and DQB1 were typed in about 620-630 donors, DQA1 in about 500, DPA1 in around 610, and DPB1 in just under 490. A handful of DR-DQ haplotypes were handled as single units for association and clustering because linkage in the cohort was strong. Among a few hundred genotyped donors of the cohort, an average of about 240,000 unique TCR beta nucleotide sequences were sequenced per donor, approximately 20% of them non-productive. Overall results and qualifications from the work: Sequencing depth was assumed to be roughly uniform across donors in the presence/absence analyses, though that assumption may not hold. Compared with equally common non-associated chains, HLA-associated TCR beta chains in a later analysis were more clonally expanded and had lower generation probabilities. Linkage disequilibrium might explain the correlated functional status among segregating V segments, but an unknown experimental factor could not be ruled out. V-gene and J-gene trimming of TCR beta chains was associated with a missense DCLRE1C variant in a later genetic analysis, and the association was replicated in an independent cohort. Roughly 17 rarely observed V segments, including chromosome 9 orphons, were excluded from the earlier analysis of some 590 of the donors because counts were too low. CMV serostatus was the only immune exposure information available for the cohort. Because HLA typing was missing for some donors at each locus, association tests included only the typed subset. Most TCR sequences were seen in very few donors, while some public TCRs were found in many individuals. In an earlier analysis of around 500 of the donors, most TCR beta V segments appeared in productive rearrangements about 87% or about 30% of the time, broadly matching IMGT annotations. A group of highly shared sequence variants was considered likely to be a technical artifact of the sequencing pipeline. According to the authors, the approach could potentially be generalized to other disease states and immunological phenotypes. A later genetic analysis reported fewer N-insertions in productive TCRs among donors in an Asian-associated ancestry cluster than the roughly 640-donor mean. Three of the identified cytomegalovirus-associated TCR beta chains were confirmed in vitro to be specific for cytomegalovirus antigens. The study listed 150 to 200 TCR beta chains as associated with cytomegalovirus. A further reported finding was that TCR beta sequences accurately predicted the HLA-A and HLA-B alleles for most subjects in the first cohort. According to a later analysis, TCR association rates differed among HLA loci, with DRB1 alleles showing the most associated TCRs and HLA-C alleles showing the fewest. In this cohort, only TCR beta chains were sequenced, and detectable features were limited by the absence of alpha or paired-chain data. In both the original and validation cohorts, the classifier was reported to diagnose cytomegalovirus status with high specificity and sensitivity. According to a later analysis, parvovirus B19, influenza, CMV and Epstein-Barr virus appeared linked to several top co-occurrence clusters. Specific HLA alleles were associated with 15,000 to 20,000 TCR beta sequences at a false discovery rate of 0.05 in a later analysis. Most CMV-associated TCR beta chains appeared to be HLA-restricted in a later analysis, and the HLA associations seemed to be driven largely by CMV exposure. The 87-base-pair reads could not distinguish some IMGT-functional V segments, including TRBV6-2 and TRBV6-3, so those segments were excluded. Strong co-occurrence of HLA alleles, especially DR and DQ, made assigning TCR associations to individual alleles difficult.

The cohort consisted of hundreds of healthy bone marrow donors. At the time of sampling, every cohort member was nominally healthy, though immune exposures that went unrecorded were likely present. The donor was CMV seronegative and was included in the group of 352 seronegative cohort members. Every donor gave a peripheral blood sample, and the peripheral blood mononuclear cells from that sample were used for TCR beta sequencing. The Qiagen DNeasy Blood Extraction Kit was used to extract genomic DNA from the blood cell samples. V is cut by 7 bases and J by 2 bases, and the space between the germline ends is 14 bases. CDR1 SNHLY and CDR2 FYNNEI are derived from the germline V gene. The CDR3, cysteine through phenylalanine, is 15 amino acids long. The kept DNA is CDR3 alone, 45 bases in frame from the first base. Points on this clone: The clone's antigen remains unknown. Per-base quality was not reported, and no clone a single base away is much larger than it.

Libraries were constructed by the immunoSEQ multiplex PCR assay. For the multiplex PCR, a mixture combining 60 forward primers for TCR Vbeta segments and 13 reverse primers for TCR Jbeta segments was used. A multiplex PCR assay on genomic DNA amplified the CDR3 region of rearranged TCR beta genes. The amplified TCR beta libraries were sequenced on the Illumina HiSeq System as 87-base-pair reads. Under the source paper's analysis protocol: A later analysis counted 65 million to 90 million unique TCR beta chains across the 670 or so repertoires, and around 12 million of these chains were shared by at least two donors. A nearest-neighbor algorithm error-corrected the raw reads and collapsed the reads into unique sequences, merging closely related sequences to remove PCR and sequencing errors. Alignment of CDR3 sequences to IMGT reference sequences was used to assign V, D and J gene segments. Each retained sequence needed at least a six-nucleotide match to both a V gene segment and a J gene segment. Rearrangements were classified as productive when the CDR3 lacked stop codons and remained in frame with V and J, and all other rearrangements were classified as non-productive. Following IMGT convention, CDR3 was defined as the stretch from the second conserved V-encoded cysteine up to the conserved J-encoded phenylalanine. The earlier analysis of 550 to 650 of the donors excluded any sequence lacking an unambiguous match to a single V gene segment. An earlier analysis of fewer than 750 of the donors called V segments functional above 56.7% productive rearrangements and segregating when the between-donor standard deviation exceeded 5%. A statistical classification framework was built for diagnosing cytomegalovirus status from the catalog of TCR beta chain sequences. A later analysis assigned V and J genes by comparing TCR nucleotide sequences with IMGT/GENE-DB human TR gene sequences. The TCRdist pipeline was used in a later analysis to assign CDR3 sequences and most-parsimonious VDJ recombination scenarios. A later analysis defined each TCR beta chain by its CDR3 amino acid sequence plus V-gene family, and excluded reads lacking a unique V-gene family. A later analysis removed 600 or so highly shared, low-generation-probability nucleotide sequences to deal with suspected cross-contamination and a sequencing artifact. A later analysis calculated a clonal expansion index for each public chain from normalized within-repertoire ranks of inferred template counts. Generation probabilities in a later analysis came from a VDJ recombination model fitted to out-of-frame rearrangements, and those results were checked against IGoR. A later analysis scored TCR-TCR, TCR-HLA and TCR-CMV co-occurrence with hypergeometric tests, applying a repertoire-size bias correction to TCR pairs. A later analysis estimated false discovery rates by permuting HLA or CMV assignments 20 times. In a later analysis, co-occurring TCRs were grouped using DBSCAN, and TCRdist sequence similarity was added for clustering within HLA-allele-positive subsets. For co-occurrence clustering, repertoires with fewer than 30,000 or more than 120,000 public chains were excluded, along with 5 or 6 repertoires with anomalous nucleotide sharing. What TCRdb holds here is the immuneACCESS table cut down to in-frame rearrangements. Part of the clones is not present; checked against another copy, under half of the missing clones reflect an unresolved V gene, and the others are unexplained. That table furnishes V, J and clone size, whereas the DNA furnished D and trimming. Here the sample has under 55,000 clones; 73% occur a single time. About 3.2% of the sample goes to the ten largest clones.

Recombination joined TRBV2 with TRBJ2-2; TRBD2 is a weak D gene call, 7 bases matching. The sequencing input was PBMCs. The TCR sequence derives from a young man in good health and CMV-seronegative. The CDR3: CASTKGGGNTGELFF. The DNA sequence follows: TGTGCCAGCACCAAAGGGGGGGGTAACACCGGGGAGCTGTTTTTT.